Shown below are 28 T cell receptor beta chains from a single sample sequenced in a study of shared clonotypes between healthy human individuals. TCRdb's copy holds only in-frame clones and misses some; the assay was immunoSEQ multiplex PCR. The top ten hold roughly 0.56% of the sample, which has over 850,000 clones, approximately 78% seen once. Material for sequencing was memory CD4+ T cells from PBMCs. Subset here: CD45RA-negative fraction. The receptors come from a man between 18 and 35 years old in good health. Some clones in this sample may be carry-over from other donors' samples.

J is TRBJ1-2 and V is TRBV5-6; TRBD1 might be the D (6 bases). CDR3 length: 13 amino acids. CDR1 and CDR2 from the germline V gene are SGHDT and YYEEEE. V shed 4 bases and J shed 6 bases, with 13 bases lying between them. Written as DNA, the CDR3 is TGTGCCAGCAGCCCCCGGACAGTCCATGGCTACACCTTC. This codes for CASSPRTVHGYTF.

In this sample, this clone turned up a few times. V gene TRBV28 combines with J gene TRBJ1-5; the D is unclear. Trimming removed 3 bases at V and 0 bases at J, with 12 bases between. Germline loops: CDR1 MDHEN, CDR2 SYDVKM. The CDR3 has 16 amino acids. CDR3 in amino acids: CASSFGSLNSNQPQHF. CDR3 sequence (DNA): TGTGCCAGCAGTTTCGGCAGCCTGAATAGCAATCAGCCCCAGCATTTT.

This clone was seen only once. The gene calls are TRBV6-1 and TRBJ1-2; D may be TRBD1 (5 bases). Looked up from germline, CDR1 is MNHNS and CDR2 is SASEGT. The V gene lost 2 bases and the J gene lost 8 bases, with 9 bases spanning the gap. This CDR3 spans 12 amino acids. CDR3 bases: TGTGCCAGCAGTGAATGGGGGGAAGGCTACACCTTC. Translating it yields CASSEWGEGYTF.

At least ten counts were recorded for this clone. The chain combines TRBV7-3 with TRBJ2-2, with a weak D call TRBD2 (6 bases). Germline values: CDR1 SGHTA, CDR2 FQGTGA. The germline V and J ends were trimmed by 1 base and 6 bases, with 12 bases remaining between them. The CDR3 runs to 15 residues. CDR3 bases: TGTGCCAGCAGCTTAAACCGGGGGTTTCCCGGGGAGCTGTTTTTT. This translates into CASSLNRGFPGELFF.

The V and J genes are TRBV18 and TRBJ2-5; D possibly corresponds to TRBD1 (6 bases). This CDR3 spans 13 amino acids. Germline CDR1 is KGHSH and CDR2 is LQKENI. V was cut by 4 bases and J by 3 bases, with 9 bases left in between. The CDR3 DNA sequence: TGTGCCAGCTCACAGGGGGTAAAAGAGACCCAGTACTTC. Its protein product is CASSQGVKETQYF.

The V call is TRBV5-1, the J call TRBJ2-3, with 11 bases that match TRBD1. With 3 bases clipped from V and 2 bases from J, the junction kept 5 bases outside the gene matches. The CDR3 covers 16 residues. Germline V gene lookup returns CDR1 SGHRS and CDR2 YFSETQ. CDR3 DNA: TGCGCCAGCAGCTCGGGACAGGGGGTGACCACAGATACGCAGTATTTT. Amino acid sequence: CASSSGQGVTTDTQYF.

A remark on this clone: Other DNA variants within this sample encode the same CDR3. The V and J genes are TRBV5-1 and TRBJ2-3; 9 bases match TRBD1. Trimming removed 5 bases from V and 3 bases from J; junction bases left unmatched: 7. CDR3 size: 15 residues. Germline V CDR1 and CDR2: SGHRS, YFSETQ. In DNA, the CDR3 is TGCGCCAGCAGTACCGGGACAGGGATTACAGATACGCAGTATTTT. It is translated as CASSTGTGITDTQYF.

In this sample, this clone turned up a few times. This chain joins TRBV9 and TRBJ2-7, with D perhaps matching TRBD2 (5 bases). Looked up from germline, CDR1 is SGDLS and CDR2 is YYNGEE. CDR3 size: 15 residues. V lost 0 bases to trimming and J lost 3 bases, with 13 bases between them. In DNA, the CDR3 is TGTGCCAGCAGCGTAGCGGTGGGGAGTGGCTACGAGCAGTACTTC. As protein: CASSVAVGSGYEQYF.

The chain's CDR3 is CASSRAGMGETQYF. The CDR3 nucleotides read TGTGCCAGCAGCCGAGCGGGAATGGGGGAGACCCAGTACTTC. The genes are TRBV7-9 and TRBJ2-5; 7 bases map to TRBD2. The CDR3 has 14 amino acids. The germline V gene has CDR1 SEHNR and CDR2 FQNEAQ (reference sequence). V trimming: 5 bases; J trimming: 5 bases; junction bases outside the gene matches: 8.

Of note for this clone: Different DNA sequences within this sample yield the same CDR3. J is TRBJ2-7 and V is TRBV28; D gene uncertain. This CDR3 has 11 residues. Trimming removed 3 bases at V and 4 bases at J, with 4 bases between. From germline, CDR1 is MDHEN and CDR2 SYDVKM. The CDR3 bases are TGTGCCAGCAGTTTGAAATACGAGCAGTACTTC. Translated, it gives CASSLKYEQYF.

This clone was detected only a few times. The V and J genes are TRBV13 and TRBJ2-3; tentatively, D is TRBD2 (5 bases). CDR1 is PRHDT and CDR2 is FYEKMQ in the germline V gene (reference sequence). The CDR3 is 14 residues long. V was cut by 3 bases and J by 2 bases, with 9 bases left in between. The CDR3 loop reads CASSLDSNTDTQYF. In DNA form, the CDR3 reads TGTGCCAGCAGCTTGGACTCAAACACAGATACGCAGTATTTT. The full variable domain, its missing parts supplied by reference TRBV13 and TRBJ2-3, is AAGVIQSPRHLIKEKRETATLKCYPIPRHDTVYWYQQGPGQDPQFLISFYEKMQSDKGSIPDRFSAQQFSDYHSELNMSSLELGDSALYFCASSLDSNTDTQYFGPGTRLTVL.

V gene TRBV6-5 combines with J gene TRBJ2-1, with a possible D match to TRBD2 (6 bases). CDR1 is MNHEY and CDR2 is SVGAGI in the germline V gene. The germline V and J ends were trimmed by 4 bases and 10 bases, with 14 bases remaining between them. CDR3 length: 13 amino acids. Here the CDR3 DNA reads TGTGCCAGCAGTTCCGGGGGAACACAAGAGCAGTTCTTC. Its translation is CASSSGGTQEQFF.

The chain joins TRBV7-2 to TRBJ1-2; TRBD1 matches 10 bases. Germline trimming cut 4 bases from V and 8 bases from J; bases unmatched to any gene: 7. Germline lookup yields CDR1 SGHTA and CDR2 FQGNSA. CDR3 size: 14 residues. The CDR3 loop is CASSSYGTGDGYTF. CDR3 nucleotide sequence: TGTGCCAGCAGCTCCTACGGGACAGGGGACGGCTACACCTTC.

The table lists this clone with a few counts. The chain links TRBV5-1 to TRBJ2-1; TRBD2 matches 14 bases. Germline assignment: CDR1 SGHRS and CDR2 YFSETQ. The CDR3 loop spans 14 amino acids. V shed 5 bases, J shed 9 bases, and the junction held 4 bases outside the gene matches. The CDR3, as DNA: TGCGCCAGCAGGGGACTAGCGGGAGCAGGTGAGCAGTTCTTC. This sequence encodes CASRGLAGAGEQFF.

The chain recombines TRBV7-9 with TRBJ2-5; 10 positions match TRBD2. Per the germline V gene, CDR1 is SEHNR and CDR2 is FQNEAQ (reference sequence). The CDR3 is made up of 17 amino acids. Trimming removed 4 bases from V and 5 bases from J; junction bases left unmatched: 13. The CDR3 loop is CASSSSRTSGGIETQYF. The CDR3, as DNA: TGTGCCAGCAGCTCCTCACGGACTAGCGGTGGGATCGAGACCCAGTACTTC.

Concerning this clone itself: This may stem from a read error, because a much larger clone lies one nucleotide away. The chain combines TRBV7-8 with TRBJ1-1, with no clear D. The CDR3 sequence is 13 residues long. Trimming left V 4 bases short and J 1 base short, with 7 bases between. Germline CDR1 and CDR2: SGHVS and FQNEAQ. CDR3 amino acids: CASSSRGNTEAFF. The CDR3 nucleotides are TGTGCCAGCAGCTCCCGGGGGAACACTGAAGCTTTCTTT. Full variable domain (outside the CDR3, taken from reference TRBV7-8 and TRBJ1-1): GAGVSQSPRYKVAKRGQDVALRCDPISGHVSLFWYQQALGQGPEFLTYFQNEAQLDKSGLPSDRFFAERPEGSVSTLKIQRTQQEDSAVYLCASSSRGNTEAFFGQGTRLTVV.

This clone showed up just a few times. DNA for the CDR3: TGTGCCAGCAGCTTCAGGGACTCGAACACCGGGGAGCTGTTTTTT. Translated: CASSFRDSNTGELFF. The chain employs TRBV5-4 and TRBJ2-2; weak D call: TRBD2 (6 bases). This CDR3 contains 15 residues. The V end lost 2 bases, the J end lost 0 bases, and 8 bases lay between the germline ends. Germline values: CDR1 SGHNT, CDR2 YYREEE (reference sequence).

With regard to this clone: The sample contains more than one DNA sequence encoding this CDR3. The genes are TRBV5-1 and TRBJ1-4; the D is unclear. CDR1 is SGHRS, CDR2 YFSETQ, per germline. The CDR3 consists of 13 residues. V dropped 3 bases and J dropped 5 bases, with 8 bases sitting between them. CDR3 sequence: CASSSGPNEKLFF. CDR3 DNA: TGCGCCAGCAGCTCTGGACCCAATGAAAAACTGTTTTTT. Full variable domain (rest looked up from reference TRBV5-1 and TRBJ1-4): KAGVTQTPRYLIKTRGQQVTLSCSPISGHRSVSWYQQTPGQGLQFLFEYFSETQRNKGNFPGRFSGRQFSNSRSEMNVSTLELGDSALYLCASSSGPNEKLFFGSGTQLSVL.

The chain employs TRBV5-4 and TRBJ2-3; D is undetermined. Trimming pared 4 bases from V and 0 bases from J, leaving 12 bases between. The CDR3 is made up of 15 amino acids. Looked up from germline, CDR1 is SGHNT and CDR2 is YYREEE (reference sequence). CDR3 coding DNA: TGTGCCAGCAGCCACGATCCCCGTAGCACAGATACGCAGTATTTT. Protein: CASSHDPRSTDTQYF.

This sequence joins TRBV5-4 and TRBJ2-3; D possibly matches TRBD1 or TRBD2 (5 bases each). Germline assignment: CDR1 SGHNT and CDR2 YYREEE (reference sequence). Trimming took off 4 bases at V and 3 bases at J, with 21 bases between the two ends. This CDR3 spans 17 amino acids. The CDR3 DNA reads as TGTGCCAGCAGCATGGGGGTCCTTAGCGTCTCGACAGATACGCAGTATTTT. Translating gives CASSMGVLSVSTDTQYF.

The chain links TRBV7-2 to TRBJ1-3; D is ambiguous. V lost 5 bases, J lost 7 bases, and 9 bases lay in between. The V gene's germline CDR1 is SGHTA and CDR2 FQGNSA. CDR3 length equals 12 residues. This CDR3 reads CASSTAGNTIYF. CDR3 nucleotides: TGTGCCAGCAGCACCGCCGGTAACACCATATATTTT. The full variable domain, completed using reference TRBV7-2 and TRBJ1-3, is GAGVSQSPSNKVTEKGKDVELRCDPISGHTALYWYRQSLGQGLEFLIYFQGNSAPDKSGLPSDRFSAERTGGSVSTLTIQRTQQEDSAVYLCASSTAGNTIYFGEGSWLTVV.

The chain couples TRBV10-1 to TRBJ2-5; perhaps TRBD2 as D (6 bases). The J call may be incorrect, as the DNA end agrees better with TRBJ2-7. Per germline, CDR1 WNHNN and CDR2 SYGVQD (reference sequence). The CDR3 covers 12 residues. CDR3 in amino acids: CASTSRRGEQYF. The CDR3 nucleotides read TGCGCCAGCACCTCCCGGAGGGGCGAGCAGTACTTC.

The DNA of the CDR3 is TGTGCCAGCAGCATTATAAGGGAAAAACTGTTTTTT. Translating gives CASSIIREKLFF. The chain carries TRBV28 and TRBJ1-4, with no clear D. Trimming removed 6 bases at V and 8 bases at J, with 10 bases between. The length of the CDR3 is 12 residues. The V gene's germline CDR1 is MDHEN and CDR2 SYDVKM.

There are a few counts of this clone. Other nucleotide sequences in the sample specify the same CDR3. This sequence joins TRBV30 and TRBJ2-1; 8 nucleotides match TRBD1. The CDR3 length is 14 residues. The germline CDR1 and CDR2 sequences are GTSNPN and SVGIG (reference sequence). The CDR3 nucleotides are TGTGCAGGCTTACGACAGGGGTCTTACAATGAGCAGTTCTTC. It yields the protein CAGLRQGSYNEQFF.

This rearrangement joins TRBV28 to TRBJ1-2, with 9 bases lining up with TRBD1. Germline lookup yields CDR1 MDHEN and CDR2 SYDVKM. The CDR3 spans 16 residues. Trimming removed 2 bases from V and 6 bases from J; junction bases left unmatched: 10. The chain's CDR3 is CASSLGGTGNEDGYTF. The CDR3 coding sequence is TGTGCCAGCAGTTTAGGGGGGACAGGGAATGAAGATGGCTACACCTTC.

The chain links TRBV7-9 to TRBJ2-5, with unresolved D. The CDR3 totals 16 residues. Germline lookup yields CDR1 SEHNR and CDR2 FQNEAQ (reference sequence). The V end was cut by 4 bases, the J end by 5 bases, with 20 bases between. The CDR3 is CASSWTAGPPGETQYF. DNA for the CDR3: TGTGCCAGCAGCTGGACGGCCGGGCCCCCTGGGGAGACCCAGTACTTC.

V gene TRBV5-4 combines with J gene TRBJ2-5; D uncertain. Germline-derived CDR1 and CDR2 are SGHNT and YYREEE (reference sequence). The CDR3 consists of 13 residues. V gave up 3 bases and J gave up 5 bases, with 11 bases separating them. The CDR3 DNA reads TGTGCCAGCAGCTCCTCGGCGAGCGAGACCCAGTACTTC. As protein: CASSSSASETQYF.

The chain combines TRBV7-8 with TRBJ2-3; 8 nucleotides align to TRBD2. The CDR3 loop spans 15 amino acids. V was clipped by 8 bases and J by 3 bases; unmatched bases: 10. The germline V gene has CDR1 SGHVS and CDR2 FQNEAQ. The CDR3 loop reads CASAWRASGTDTQYF. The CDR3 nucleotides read TGTGCCAGCGCGTGGAGGGCTAGCGGGACAGATACGCAGTATTTT.